The T cell receptor (beta chain) under discussion was sequenced for a study of T cells in localized non-small cell lung cancer. Here immunoSEQ multiplex PCR was the method, and the copy in TCRdb shows in-frame clones only, minus some. Counted here are approximately 34,000 clones, about 83% occurring once; the ten biggest clones make up less than 9.5%. Trimming shortened V by 5 bases and J by 6 bases, and 13 bases separated the two germline ends. CDR1 SGHTA and CDR2 FQGTGA come from the germline V gene. The CDR3 totals 14 residues. Sample: peripheral blood, taken before any cancer treatment. This sequence joins TRBV7-3 and TRBJ2-2; D is unresolved. This clonotype was obtained from a woman aged 40 to 75 with stage I lung adenocarcinoma. The CDR3 DNA reads as TGTGCCAGCAGCGCCACTACCGCCGCCGGGGAGCTGTTTTTT. Amino acids: CASSATTAAGELFF.